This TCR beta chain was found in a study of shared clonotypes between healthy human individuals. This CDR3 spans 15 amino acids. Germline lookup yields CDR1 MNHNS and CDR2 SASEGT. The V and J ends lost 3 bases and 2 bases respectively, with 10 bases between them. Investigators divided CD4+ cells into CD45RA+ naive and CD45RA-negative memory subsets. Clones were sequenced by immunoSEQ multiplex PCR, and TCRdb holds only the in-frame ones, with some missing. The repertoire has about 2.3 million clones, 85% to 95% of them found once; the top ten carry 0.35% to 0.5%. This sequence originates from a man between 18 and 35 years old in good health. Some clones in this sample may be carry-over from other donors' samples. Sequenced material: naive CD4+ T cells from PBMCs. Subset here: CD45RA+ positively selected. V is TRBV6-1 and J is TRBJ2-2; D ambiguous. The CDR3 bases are TGTGCCAGCAGTGACTCCCTCCTTAACACCGGGGAGCTGTTTTTT. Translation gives CASSDSLLNTGELFF.